This paragraph reports one T cell receptor (beta chain). What it recognizes is unknown. It was with 60 Vbeta and 13 Jbeta primers that the PCR ran. The data were produced by immunoSEQ multiplex PCR, yet TCRdb's version contains in-frame clones alone and is incomplete. The sample shows roughly 150,000 clones, over 60% of them seen only once. Germline V CDR1 and CDR2: MNHNY, SVGAGI (reference sequence). Trimming removed 7 bases from V and 0 bases from J, with 12 bases in between. The CDR3 extends over 14 amino acids. This sample stems from a study of cytomegalovirus exposure and HLA in healthy donors. Study-wide findings and caveats: Earlier findings revealed that most TCR beta V segments proved productive either about 87% or about 30% of the time. Generally TCR sequences proved uncommon, though certain public TCRs appeared in numerous donors. Several of the most significant clusters appeared, in a later analysis, to be linked to common viral pathogens.

Sequenced sample: PBMCs. The chain is built from TRBV6-6 and TRBJ2-5; D remains unclear. The source is a male donor in good health and CMV-seronegative. The CDR3 region has the DNA TGTGCCAGCACCTCCGGTTCCTACCAAGAGACCCAGTACTTC. It encodes CASTSGSYQETQYF.